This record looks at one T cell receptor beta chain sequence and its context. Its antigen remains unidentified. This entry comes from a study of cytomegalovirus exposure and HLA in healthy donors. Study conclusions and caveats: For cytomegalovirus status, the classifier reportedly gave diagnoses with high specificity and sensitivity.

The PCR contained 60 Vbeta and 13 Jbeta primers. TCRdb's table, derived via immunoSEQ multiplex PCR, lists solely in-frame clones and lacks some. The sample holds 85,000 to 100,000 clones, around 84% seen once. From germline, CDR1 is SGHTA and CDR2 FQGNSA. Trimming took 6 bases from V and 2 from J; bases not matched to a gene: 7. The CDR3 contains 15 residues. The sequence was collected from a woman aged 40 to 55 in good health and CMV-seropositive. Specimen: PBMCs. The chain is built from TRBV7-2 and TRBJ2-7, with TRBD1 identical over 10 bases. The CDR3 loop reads CASREGTGVTYEQYF. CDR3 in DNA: TGTGCCAGCAGGGAAGGGACAGGGGTAACCTACGAGCAGTACTTC.